This T cell receptor beta chain derives from a study of early T cells in non-severe SARS-CoV-2 infection. Via MiXCR, TCRdb re-called the 5' RACE reads, giving one row per CDR3 protein. Among about 89,000 distinct CDR3 sequences listed, about 15% were seen once. This clonotype was counted ten times or more. In germline, CDR1 is KGHSH, CDR2 LQKENI. The CDR3 covers 15 residues. V gave up 1 base and J gave up 5 bases, with 15 bases separating them. The chain carries TRBV18 and TRBJ2-7; D possibly corresponds to TRBD1 (6 bases). The receptor was derived from an adult who was a healthcare worker with PCR-confirmed SARS-CoV-2 infection or an uninfected control (not recorded which). The sequencing used whole blood, collected at baseline. The CDR3 here is CASSPRSQGSHEQYF. The CDR3 DNA reads as TGTGCCAGCTCACCACGCTCACAGGGCAGTCACGAGCAGTACTTC.